These 19 T cell receptor beta chains share one sample of origin, sequenced in a study of blood T cell repertoires in COVID-19. Produced via immunoSEQ multiplex PCR; TCRdb's table is partial and in-frame only. The top ten hold approximately 4% of the sample, which has just over 300,000 clones, around 89% seen once. Source material: PBMCs or T cells enriched from blood (not recorded which). These receptors were obtained from a woman aged 18-30 years with acute COVID-19.

This chain uses TRBV11-2 with TRBJ1-2; the match to TRBD1 covers 8 bases. The length of the CDR3 is 16 residues. Germline V gene lookup returns CDR1 SGHAT and CDR2 FQNNGV. With 4 bases clipped from V and 6 bases from J, the junction kept 13 bases outside the gene matches. This CDR3 reads CASSSITDREGNGYTF. The CDR3 region has the DNA TGTGCCAGCAGCTCAATAACGGACAGGGAGGGGAATGGCTACACCTTC.

The chain's CDR3 is CASSLTGTGSPLHF. The CDR3 bases are TGTGCCAGCAGTTTAACAGGGACGGGTTCACCCCTCCACTTT. The chain recombines TRBV28 with TRBJ1-6, with TRBD1 as a possible D gene (6 bases). V shed 2 bases and J shed 9 bases, with 11 bases lying between them. Germline CDR1 and CDR2: MDHEN and SYDVKM. The CDR3 contains 14 residues.

The chain has TRBV12-3 or TRBV12-4 and TRBJ2-5; D gene uncertain. The V gene lost 4 bases and the J gene lost 5 bases, with 8 bases spanning the gap. This CDR3 region has 12 residues. The CDR3 reads CASSSELETQYF. The CDR3 DNA reads TGTGCCAGCAGTTCCGAGCTGGAGACCCAGTACTTC.

V is TRBV13 and J is TRBJ1-1, with TRBD1 identical over 7 bases. CDR3 length: 16 residues. The V segment lost 1 base and the J segment 4 bases; nucleotides outside the gene matches: 9. Germline-derived CDR1 and CDR2 are PRHDT and FYEKMQ (reference sequence). The CDR3 DNA reads TGTGCCAGCAGCTTAGAGGTACTCTCAGGGGGCACTGAAGCTTTCTTT. Protein product: CASSLEVLSGGTEAFF.

The table lists this clone with a count of one. This sequence joins TRBV28 and TRBJ1-2; D uncertain. The CDR3 loop spans 13 amino acids. The V gene's germline CDR1 is MDHEN and CDR2 SYDVKM. V shed 8 bases and J shed 5 bases, with 15 bases lying between them. In nucleotides, the CDR3 is TGTGCCAGCGGGGAGAACAGCCGATATGGCTACACCTTC. It codes for CASGENSRYGYTF.

The chain uses TRBV10-2 and TRBJ1-3; D is unclear. CDR1 and CDR2 (germline): WSHSY, SAAADI. CDR3 length: 14 amino acids. Trimming removed 3 bases from V and 4 bases from J, with 10 bases in between. CDR3 amino acids: CASSEGGPGNTIYF. CDR3 bases: TGCGCCAGCAGTGAAGGAGGGCCCGGAAACACCATATATTTT.

With regard to this clone: The junction shows a germline mismatch at one end, possibly a read error. V usage is TRBV7-7 and J usage is TRBJ2-1; 9 nucleotides agree with TRBD2. The CDR3 runs to 14 residues. In germline, CDR1 is SSHAT, CDR2 FNYEAQ (reference sequence). The CDR3 region is CASSLGLARDEQFF. CDR3 DNA: TGTGCTAGCAGCTTGGGACTAGCAAGAGATGAGCAGTTCTTC.

J is TRBJ1-2 and V is TRBV28, with unresolved D. From germline, CDR1 is MDHEN and CDR2 SYDVKM. V lost 0 bases and J lost 2, with 13 bases in between. This CDR3 is built from 16 residues. DNA for the CDR3: TGTGCCAGCAGTTTATGGGCCCTTCAACAGAACTATGGCTACACCTTC. Amino acid sequence: CASSLWALQQNYGYTF.

The CDR3 sequence: CASSLGLGNKRTGFGEQYF. CDR3 DNA: TGTGCCAGCAGCTTAGGCTTGGGTAATAAAAGGACAGGGTTCGGGGAGCAGTACTTC. The chain combines TRBV11-2 with TRBJ2-7; the match to TRBD1 covers 8 bases. The CDR3 has 19 residues. Germline V gene lookup returns CDR1 SGHAT and CDR2 FQNNGV. Losses at the gene ends were 1 base for V and 7 bases for J; bases not matched to a gene: 21.

J is TRBJ2-3 and V is TRBV7-3, with 11 bases aligning to TRBD2. The germline V gene has CDR1 SGHTA and CDR2 FQGTGA. Trimming removed 5 bases from V and 1 base from J; junction bases left unmatched: 5. The CDR3 is 16 amino acids. In DNA, the CDR3 is TGTGCCAGCAGCCGCCTTAGCGGGAGGGGCACAGATACGCAGTATTTT. It translates to CASSRLSGRGTDTQYF. Looking up the rest from reference TRBV7-3 and TRBJ2-3 gives the full variable domain: GAGVSQTPSNKVTEKGKYVELRCDPISGHTALYWYRQSLGQGPEFLIYFQGTGAADDSGLPNDRFFAVRPEGSVSTLKIQRTERGDSAVYLCASSRLSGRGTDTQYFGPGTRLTVL.

The V gene is TRBV19, the J gene TRBJ1-1, with D uncertain. V was cut by 2 bases and J by 1 base, with 5 bases left in between. Per the germline V gene, CDR1 is LNHDA and CDR2 is SQIVND (reference sequence). The CDR3 extends over 13 amino acids. The CDR3 DNA is TGTGCCAGTAGTATACGGAGGAACACTGAAGCTTTCTTT. As protein: CASSIRRNTEAFF. The full variable domain, with the rest looked up from reference TRBV19 and TRBJ1-1, is DGGITQSPKYLFRKEGQNVTLSCEQNLNHDAMYWYRQDPGQGLRLIYYSQIVNDFQKGDIAEGYSVSREKKESFPLTVTSAQKNPTAFYLCASSIRRNTEAFFGQGTRLTVV.

J is TRBJ2-2 and V is TRBV3-1 (or the pseudogene TRBV3-2), with 8 bases fitting TRBD2. The junction had 6 bases not matched to a gene; V was cut back by 4 bases and J by 5 bases. The germline gives CDR1 LGHDT, CDR2 YNNKEL (reference sequence). The length of the CDR3 is 15 residues. The chain's CDR3 is CASSLSGRRTGELFF. CDR3 DNA: TGTGCCAGCAGCCTGAGCGGGAGACGGACCGGGGAGCTGTTTTTT.

This clone was seen a few times. The rearrangement joins TRBV28 to TRBJ2-7, with D possibly matching TRBD2 (6 bases). With 1 base removed from V and 5 bases from J, the gap between germline ends came to 9 bases. This CDR3 comprises 13 residues. Germline lookup yields CDR1 MDHEN and CDR2 SYDVKM. CDR3 amino acids: CASSLLRDHEQYF. CDR3 DNA: TGTGCCAGCAGTTTATTGCGGGATCACGAGCAGTACTTC.

This rearrangement joins TRBV7-9 to TRBJ2-1, with a tentative D call TRBD1 (5 bases). Trimming stripped 2 bases from V and 2 bases from J, with 10 bases between. CDR3 length: 15 residues. Germline-derived CDR1 and CDR2 are SEHNR and FQNEAQ (reference sequence). Here the CDR3 reads CASSLSGSPYNEQFF. The CDR3 DNA follows: TGTGCCAGCAGCTTATCAGGGTCCCCCTACAATGAGCAGTTCTTC.

The V and J genes are TRBV29-1 and TRBJ2-7, with 9 bases identical to TRBD1. The CDR3 runs 14 residues. J gave up 5 bases and V 6 bases, and 11 bases lay outside the gene matches. Germline CDR1 SQVTM, CDR2 ANQGSEA. CDR3 protein: CSVDTGTGHHEQYF. As DNA, the CDR3 is TGCAGCGTGGACACCGGGACAGGGCATCACGAGCAGTACTTC.

The V gene is TRBV29-1, the J gene TRBJ2-7, with 9 bases aligning to TRBD1. The V gene end was trimmed by 3 bases and the J gene end by 7 bases; junction bases not matched to a gene: 10. Germline loops: CDR1 SQVTM, CDR2 ANQGSEA. This CDR3 spans 14 amino acids. The CDR3 sequence: CSVDVPGQGSEQYF. CDR3 nucleotides: TGCAGCGTTGACGTTCCGGGACAGGGTAGTGAGCAGTACTTC.

This sequence joins TRBV27 and TRBJ1-5; a weak D match, TRBD1 (5 bases). Looked up from germline, CDR1 is MNHEY and CDR2 is SMNVEV (reference sequence). V lost 3 bases to trimming and J lost 5 bases, with 14 bases between them. The CDR3 loop spans 15 amino acids. The CDR3 coding sequence is TGTGCCAGCAGTTTTTCAGGGCAGGTCGATCAGCCCCAGCATTTT. As protein: CASSFSGQVDQPQHF.

The gene calls are TRBV28 and TRBJ1-4, with 7 bases that match TRBD1. This CDR3 has 15 residues. Trimming took 4 bases from V and 7 from J; bases not matched to a gene: 9. Germline V lookup: CDR1 MDHEN, CDR2 SYDVKM. The CDR3 protein is CASSSRGQGGEKLFF. CDR3 coding DNA: TGTGCCAGCAGTTCTAGGGGGCAAGGCGGTGAAAAACTGTTTTTT.

This clone showed up just a few times. The chain uses TRBV9 and TRBJ1-1, with D perhaps TRBD1 (6 bases). This CDR3 spans 13 amino acids. Trimming pared 2 bases from V and 6 bases from J, leaving 11 bases between. CDR1 and CDR2 (germline): SGDLS, YYNGEE. The CDR3 sequence: CASSVDSASEAFF. The CDR3 DNA sequence: TGTGCCAGCAGCGTGGACAGTGCCTCTGAAGCTTTCTTT.